This is a list of T cell receptor beta chains from one sample in a study of T cell responses to AZD1222 COVID-19 vaccine. Data came from immunoSEQ multiplex PCR; TCRdb stores just in-frame clones and leaves some out. The data contain about 99,000 clones, around 94% of them singletons. The sample here was peripheral blood, taken on day 0 of AZD1222 vaccination. These receptor sequences come from an adult in good health. CDR3s include the opening cysteine and the closing phenylalanine or tryptophan. D genes are given only for firm matches. Rows give clone size only sometimes, using once, few, many, or a class for an expanded clone.

cdr3_length: 14
clone_size: -
j_call: TRBJ2-5
v_call: TRBV11-2
d_call: -
cdr3_aa: CASSFVGRPETQYF
cdr3_nt: TGTGCCAGCAGCTTCGTCGGCAGGCCGGAGACCCAGTACTTC

cdr3_length: 13
clone_size: -
j_call: TRBJ2-7
v_call: TRBV6-2/TRBV6-3
d_call: TRBD2
cdr3_aa: CASSLAGTYEQYF
cdr3_nt: TGTGCCAGCAGTCTAGCGGGAACCTACGAGCAGTACTTC

cdr3_length: 12
clone_size: -
j_call: TRBJ1-2
v_call: TRBV20-1
d_call: -
cdr3_aa: CSASDGVGGYTF
cdr3_nt: TGCAGTGCTAGTGATGGCGTAGGAGGCTACACCTTC

cdr3_length: 14
clone_size: -
j_call: TRBJ1-1
v_call: TRBV7-2
d_call: TRBD1
cdr3_aa: CASSKGQGSTEAFF
cdr3_nt: TGTGCCAGCAGCAAAGGACAGGGGAGTACTGAAGCTTTCTTT

cdr3_length: 15
clone_size: -
j_call: TRBJ1-3
v_call: TRBV6-5
d_call: -
cdr3_aa: CASRDNHLSGNTIYF
cdr3_nt: TGTGCCAGCAGGGATAATCACCTCTCTGGAAACACCATATATTTT

cdr3_length: 15
clone_size: once
j_call: TRBJ2-1
v_call: TRBV11-2
d_call: TRBD2
cdr3_aa: CASRLGLAENNEQFF
cdr3_nt: TGTGCCAGCAGATTGGGACTAGCGGAAAACAATGAGCAGTTCTTC

cdr3_length: 17
clone_size: -
j_call: TRBJ2-1
v_call: TRBV15
d_call: TRBD2
cdr3_aa: CATSGQGLREVPNEQFF
cdr3_nt: TGTGCCACCAGCGGGCAGGGCCTGCGGGAGGTACCCAATGAGCAGTTCTTC

cdr3_length: 12
clone_size: -
j_call: TRBJ1-2
v_call: TRBV29-1
d_call: TRBD1
cdr3_aa: CSVETGEGGYTF
cdr3_nt: TGCAGCGTTGAGACAGGGGAGGGTGGCTACACCTTC

cdr3_length: 19
clone_size: -
j_call: TRBJ1-2
v_call: TRBV4-3
d_call: TRBD1
cdr3_aa: CASSQDWSRQGRSPGGYTF
cdr3_nt: TGCGCCAGCAGCCAAGATTGGTCGCGACAGGGGCGTTCTCCAGGAGGCTACACCTTC

cdr3_length: 15
clone_size: -
j_call: TRBJ2-3
v_call: TRBV18
d_call: -
cdr3_aa: CASSPLAGSTDTQYF
cdr3_nt: TGTGCCAGCTCACCCTTGGCAGGGAGCACAGATACGCAGTATTTT

cdr3_length: 14
clone_size: -
j_call: TRBJ2-5
v_call: TRBV28
d_call: -
cdr3_aa: CASSLRQLQETQYF
cdr3_nt: TGTGCCAGCAGTCTACGACAGCTCCAAGAGACCCAGTACTTC

cdr3_length: 13
clone_size: -
j_call: TRBJ1-2
v_call: TRBV5-8
d_call: -
cdr3_aa: CATPRWGSNGYTF
cdr3_nt: TGTGCCACACCCCGATGGGGATCCAATGGCTACACCTTC

cdr3_length: 14
clone_size: -
j_call: TRBJ1-6
v_call: TRBV6-4
d_call: TRBD1
cdr3_aa: CASRSGQGNSPLHF
cdr3_nt: TGTGCCAGCAGATCAGGACAGGGGAATTCACCCCTCCACTTT

cdr3_length: 13
clone_size: -
j_call: TRBJ2-1
v_call: TRBV7-2
d_call: -
cdr3_aa: CASSPRLGNEQFF
cdr3_nt: TGTGCCAGCAGCCCCCGCCTGGGGAATGAGCAGTTCTTC

cdr3_length: 14
clone_size: -
j_call: TRBJ1-2
v_call: TRBV5-1
d_call: -
cdr3_aa: CASSLGEPRYGYTF
cdr3_nt: TGCGCCAGCAGCTTGGGGGAGCCCCGCTATGGCTACACCTTC

cdr3_length: 15
clone_size: -
j_call: TRBJ2-7
v_call: TRBV6-5
d_call: TRBD1
cdr3_aa: CASTYDRGATYEQYF
cdr3_nt: TGTGCCAGCACCTATGACAGGGGGGCAACCTACGAGCAGTACTTC

cdr3_length: 22
clone_size: once
j_call: TRBJ2-5
v_call: TRBV4-1
d_call: TRBD2
cdr3_aa: CASSQVFLTGTSGGAHQETQYF
cdr3_nt: TGCGCCAGCAGCCAAGTGTTCCTTACCGGGACTAGCGGGGGGGCCCACCAAGAGACCCAGTACTTC

cdr3_length: 15
clone_size: -
j_call: TRBJ2-5
v_call: TRBV18
d_call: TRBD1
cdr3_aa: CASSPGSQGQETQYF
cdr3_nt: TGTGCCAGCTCACCAGGTTCACAGGGGCAAGAGACCCAGTACTTC

cdr3_length: 13
clone_size: once
j_call: TRBJ1-1
v_call: TRBV18
d_call: -
cdr3_aa: CASSHGPNTEAFF
cdr3_nt: TGTGCCAGCTCACACGGGCCGAACACTGAAGCTTTCTTT

cdr3_length: 14
clone_size: -
j_call: TRBJ1-4
v_call: TRBV20-1
d_call: -
cdr3_aa: CSASKPPTNEKLFF
cdr3_nt: TGCAGTGCTAGTAAGCCACCAACTAATGAAAAACTGTTTTTT

cdr3_length: 15
clone_size: -
j_call: TRBJ2-7
v_call: TRBV18
d_call: -
cdr3_aa: CASSPQSPETGEQYF
cdr3_nt: TGTGCCAGCTCACCACAGAGTCCGGAAACGGGCGAGCAGTACTTC

cdr3_length: 13
clone_size: -
j_call: TRBJ2-5
v_call: TRBV18
d_call: TRBD1
cdr3_aa: CASSPDRAETQYF
cdr3_nt: TGTGCCAGCTCACCCGACAGGGCAGAGACCCAGTACTTC

cdr3_length: 14
clone_size: -
j_call: TRBJ1-5
v_call: TRBV19
d_call: -
cdr3_aa: CASSIGGVYQPQHF
cdr3_nt: TGTGCCAGTAGTATCGGCGGGGTTTATCAGCCCCAGCATTTT

cdr3_length: 14
clone_size: -
j_call: TRBJ1-4
v_call: TRBV27
d_call: -
cdr3_aa: CASRGSATNEKLFF
cdr3_nt: TGTGCCAGCAGGGGCTCCGCAACTAATGAAAAACTGTTTTTT

cdr3_length: 13
clone_size: -
j_call: TRBJ1-6
v_call: TRBV30
d_call: -
cdr3_aa: CAWVGVSNSPLHF
cdr3_nt: TGTGCCTGGGTAGGGGTGTCGAATTCACCCCTCCACTTT

cdr3_length: 13
clone_size: -
j_call: TRBJ1-5
v_call: TRBV30
d_call: TRBD1
cdr3_aa: CAWGTGENQPQHF
cdr3_nt: TGTGCCTGGGGGACAGGAGAAAATCAGCCCCAGCATTTT

cdr3_length: 14
clone_size: -
j_call: TRBJ1-2
v_call: TRBV6-5
d_call: TRBD1
cdr3_aa: CASSLDKGTGGYTF
cdr3_nt: TGTGCCAGCAGCCTCGACAAGGGGACAGGAGGCTACACCTTC

cdr3_length: 16
clone_size: -
j_call: TRBJ2-3
v_call: TRBV2
d_call: -
cdr3_aa: CASSQRAVPSTDTQYF
cdr3_nt: TGTGCCAGCAGTCAGAGAGCGGTCCCTAGCACAGATACGCAGTATTTT

cdr3_length: 18
clone_size: -
j_call: TRBJ1-6
v_call: TRBV5-6
d_call: TRBD1
cdr3_aa: CASSSGTGGRSYNSPLHF
cdr3_nt: TGTGCCAGCAGCTCCGGGACAGGGGGCCGCTCCTATAATTCACCCCTCCACTTT

cdr3_length: 14
clone_size: -
j_call: TRBJ2-7
v_call: TRBV3-1/TRBV3-2
d_call: -
cdr3_aa: CASSQVARSYEQYF
cdr3_nt: TGTGCCAGCAGCCAGGTCGCTAGGTCCTACGAGCAGTACTTC

cdr3_length: 16
clone_size: -
j_call: TRBJ2-5
v_call: TRBV2
d_call: TRBD2
cdr3_aa: CASSGGLAGLQETQYF
cdr3_nt: TGTGCCAGCAGTGGGGGACTAGCGGGCCTACAAGAGACCCAGTACTTC

cdr3_length: 13
clone_size: -
j_call: TRBJ1-1
v_call: TRBV4-1
d_call: TRBD1
cdr3_aa: CASSSQGAREAFF
cdr3_nt: TGCGCCAGCAGCAGCCAGGGGGCTCGAGAAGCTTTCTTT

cdr3_length: 13
clone_size: -
j_call: TRBJ2-7
v_call: TRBV9
d_call: -
cdr3_aa: CASSPGGWDEQYF
cdr3_nt: TGTGCCAGCAGCCCTGGGGGGTGGGATGAGCAGTACTTC

cdr3_length: 16
clone_size: once
j_call: TRBJ1-1
v_call: TRBV19
d_call: TRBD1
cdr3_aa: CASSGGTGLQNTEAFF
cdr3_nt: TGTGCCAGTAGTGGGGGGACAGGATTACAGAACACTGAAGCTTTCTTT

cdr3_length: 15
clone_size: -
j_call: TRBJ1-6
v_call: TRBV4-1
d_call: TRBD1
cdr3_aa: CASSQDGDRGSPLHF
cdr3_nt: TGCGCCAGCAGCCAAGATGGGGACAGGGGGTCACCCCTCCACTTT

cdr3_length: 15
clone_size: -
j_call: TRBJ1-2
v_call: TRBV4-1
d_call: -
cdr3_aa: CASSHGLERPYGYTF
cdr3_nt: TGCGCCAGCAGCCATGGCTTGGAGAGACCCTATGGCTACACCTTC

cdr3_length: 13
clone_size: few
j_call: TRBJ2-7
v_call: TRBV12-3/TRBV12-4
d_call: -
cdr3_aa: CASMNQNLNEQYF
cdr3_nt: TGTGCCAGCATGAACCAGAACCTTAACGAGCAGTACTTC

cdr3_length: 12
clone_size: -
j_call: TRBJ2-5
v_call: TRBV28
d_call: -
cdr3_aa: CATQKGRETQYF
cdr3_nt: TGTGCCACCCAGAAGGGCAGGGAGACCCAGTACTTC

cdr3_length: 15
clone_size: -
j_call: TRBJ1-6
v_call: TRBV5-1
d_call: TRBD1
cdr3_aa: CASSLQTGLNSPLHF
cdr3_nt: TGCGCCAGCAGCTTACAGACAGGGCTTAATTCACCCCTCCACTTT

cdr3_length: 14
clone_size: once
j_call: TRBJ1-5
v_call: TRBV18
d_call: -
cdr3_aa: CASSATDSNQPQHF
cdr3_nt: TGTGCCAGCTCAGCGACGGATAGCAATCAGCCCCAGCATTTT

cdr3_length: 15
clone_size: once
j_call: TRBJ2-1
v_call: TRBV20-1
d_call: TRBD1
cdr3_aa: CSASMGQGVGNEQFF
cdr3_nt: TGCAGTGCTAGTATGGGACAGGGGGTCGGGAATGAGCAGTTCTTC

cdr3_length: 14
clone_size: -
j_call: TRBJ1-2
v_call: TRBV6-5
d_call: TRBD1
cdr3_aa: CASISGQGAGGYTF
cdr3_nt: TGTGCCAGCATTAGTGGACAGGGGGCGGGTGGCTACACCTTC

cdr3_length: 13
clone_size: -
j_call: TRBJ1-2
v_call: TRBV7-9
d_call: TRBD1
cdr3_aa: CASGQAGNFGYTF
cdr3_nt: TGTGCCAGCGGACAGGCCGGGAACTTTGGCTACACCTTC

cdr3_length: 17
clone_size: -
j_call: TRBJ1-1
v_call: TRBV30
d_call: TRBD1
cdr3_aa: CAWSVSRRGLHDTEAFF
cdr3_nt: TGTGCCTGGAGTGTGTCACGTAGGGGGCTGCACGACACTGAAGCTTTCTTT

cdr3_length: 14
clone_size: -
j_call: TRBJ1-5
v_call: TRBV5-8
d_call: TRBD1
cdr3_aa: CASSLRQGGQPQHF
cdr3_nt: TGTGCCAGCAGCTTGCGACAGGGCGGGCAGCCCCAGCATTTT

cdr3_length: 13
clone_size: -
j_call: TRBJ1-2
v_call: TRBV3-1/TRBV3-2
d_call: -
cdr3_aa: CASSQGHLYGYTF
cdr3_nt: TGTGCCAGCAGCCAGGGACATCTCTATGGCTACACCTTC

cdr3_length: 16
clone_size: -
j_call: TRBJ1-6
v_call: TRBV7-6
d_call: TRBD1
cdr3_aa: CASSLTPTGGFSPLHF
cdr3_nt: TGTGCCAGCAGCTTAACGCCGACAGGGGGTTTTTCACCCCTCCACTTT

cdr3_length: 14
clone_size: -
j_call: TRBJ2-2
v_call: TRBV6-4
d_call: TRBD1
cdr3_aa: CASSQTGETGELFF
cdr3_nt: TGTGCCAGCAGTCAGACAGGGGAAACCGGGGAGCTGTTTTTT

cdr3_length: 14
clone_size: -
j_call: TRBJ1-4
v_call: TRBV7-9
d_call: TRBD1
cdr3_aa: CASSPGQGFEKLFF
cdr3_nt: TGTGCCAGCAGCCCTGGACAGGGGTTTGAAAAACTGTTTTTT